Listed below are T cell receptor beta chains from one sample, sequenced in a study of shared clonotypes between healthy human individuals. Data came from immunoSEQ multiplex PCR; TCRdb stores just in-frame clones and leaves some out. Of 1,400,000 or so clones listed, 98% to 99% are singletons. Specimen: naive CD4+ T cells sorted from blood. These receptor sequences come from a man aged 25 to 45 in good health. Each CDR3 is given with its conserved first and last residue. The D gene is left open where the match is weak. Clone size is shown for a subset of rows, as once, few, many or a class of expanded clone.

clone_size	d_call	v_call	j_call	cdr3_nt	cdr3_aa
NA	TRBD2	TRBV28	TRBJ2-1	TGTGCCAGCACCGAGCGGGAGTATGAGCAGTTCTTC	CASTEREYEQFF
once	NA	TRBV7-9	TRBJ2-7	TGTGCCAGCAGCCCAGTTGCCCCCCCCCTCTACGAGCAGTACTTC	CASSPVAPPLYEQYF
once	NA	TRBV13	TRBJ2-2	TGTGCCAGCAGCTTTACATTATCCGGGGAGCTGTTTTTT	CASSFTLSGELFF
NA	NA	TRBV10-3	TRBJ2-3	TGTGCCATCAGCTACACAGATACGCAGTATTTT	CAISYTDTQYF
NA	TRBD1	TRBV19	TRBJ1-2	TGTGCCAGTAGTATAAGGGGGCCCCAGGTGCGCGGCTACACCTTC	CASSIRGPQVRGYTF
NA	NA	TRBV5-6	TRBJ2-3	TGTGCCAGCAGGGCCGGACAGTCGATGTTACTCACAGATACGCAGTATTTT	CASRAGQSMLLTDTQYF
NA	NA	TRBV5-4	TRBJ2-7	TGTGCCAGCAGCTTGTCCCAGGCGGGGCTCTCCTACGAGCAGTACTTC	CASSLSQAGLSYEQYF
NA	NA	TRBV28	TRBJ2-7	TGTGCCAGCAGCCCAGGGAGTCTCTCTAGCTACGAGCAGTACTTC	CASSPGSLSSYEQYF
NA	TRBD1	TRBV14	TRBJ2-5	TGTGCCAGCAGCCCCCCGTTCGTAAGGGGGCCACAAGAGACCCAGTACTTC	CASSPPFVRGPQETQYF
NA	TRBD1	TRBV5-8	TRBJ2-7	TGTGCCAGCAGACGACAGGGGGCAGGCGAGCAGTACTTC	CASRRQGAGEQYF
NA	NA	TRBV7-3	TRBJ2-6	TGTGCCAGCAGTTTAGCAGGAGGTCGAGCCAACGTCCTGACTTTC	CASSLAGGRANVLTF
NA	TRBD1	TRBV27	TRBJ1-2	TGTGCCAGCAGTTTATTGACAGGGGCACTTTTCACCTTC	CASSLLTGALFTF
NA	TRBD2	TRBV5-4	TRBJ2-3	TGTGCCAGCAGCTTGGTACTAGCGGGGGGGACAGATACGCAGTATTTT	CASSLVLAGGTDTQYF
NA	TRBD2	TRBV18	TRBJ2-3	TGTGCCAGCTCACCACCCAACGGGAGGGCCACAGATACGCAGTATTTT	CASSPPNGRATDTQYF
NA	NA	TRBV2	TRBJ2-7	TGTGCCAGCGGGTCGGGCGAGCAGTACTTC	CASGSGEQYF
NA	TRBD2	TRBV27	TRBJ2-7	TGTGCCAGCAGTCGAACGCCTAGCGGAACCTACGAGCAGTACTTC	CASSRTPSGTYEQYF
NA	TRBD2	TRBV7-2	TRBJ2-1	TGTGCCAGCAGACGCCCGGGACTAAGTAGCAATGAGCAGTTCTTC	CASRRPGLSSNEQFF
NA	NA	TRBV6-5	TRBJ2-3	TGTGCCAGCAGATTGACAGTTACTAGCACAGATACGCAGTATTTT	CASRLTVTSTDTQYF
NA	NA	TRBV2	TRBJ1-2	TGTGCCAGCAGTGAAGTTACTTGGAGGAAGAACTATGGCTACACCTTC	CASSEVTWRKNYGYTF
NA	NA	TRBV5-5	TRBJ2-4	TGTGCCAGCAGGGGAAGAGGAGTAGTAGCAGAAAACATTCAGTACTTC	CASRGRGVVAENIQYF
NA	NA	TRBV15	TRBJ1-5	TGTGCCACCAGCAGGGCTCCCCAAGGCGTCAATCAGCCCCAGCATTTT	CATSRAPQGVNQPQHF
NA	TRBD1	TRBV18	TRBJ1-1	TGTGCCAGCTCACCACCGGGGACAGGGGACACTGAAGCTTTCTTT	CASSPPGTGDTEAFF
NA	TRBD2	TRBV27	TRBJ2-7	TGTGCCAGCAGCCACTTGGCGGGAGAGGACGAGCAGTACTTC	CASSHLAGEDEQYF
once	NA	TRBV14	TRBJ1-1	TGTGCCAGCAGCCAAGGGGCTAAAGAAGCTTTCTTT	CASSQGAKEAFF
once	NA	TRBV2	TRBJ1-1	TGTGCCAGCAGTGAAGAGGGAGCGTGGACTGAAGCTTTCTTT	CASSEEGAWTEAFF
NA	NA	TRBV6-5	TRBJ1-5	TGTGCCAGCAGTTCAGGGGTCAATCAGCCCCAGCATTTT	CASSSGVNQPQHF
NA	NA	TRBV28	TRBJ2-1	TGTGCCAGCAGTTTATACCAGGCATCGAGGAATAGGAATGAGCAGTTCTTC	CASSLYQASRNRNEQFF
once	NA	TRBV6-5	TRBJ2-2	TGTGCCAGCAGTTACTCGCTTGAGGGCACCGGGGAGCTGTTTTTT	CASSYSLEGTGELFF
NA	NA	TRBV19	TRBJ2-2	TGTGCCAGTAGAGAAAGCGGAGGCGGGGAGCTGTTTTTT	CASRESGGGELFF
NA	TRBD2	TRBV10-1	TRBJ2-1	TGCGCCAGCAGTGACCTCCCGGCGGGAGGGCCGGTCAATGAGCAGTTCTTC	CASSDLPAGGPVNEQFF
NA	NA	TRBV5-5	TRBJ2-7	TGTGCCAGCAGCTTGTCTTCAGGGTATGAGCAGTACTTC	CASSLSSGYEQYF
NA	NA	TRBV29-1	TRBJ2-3	TGCAGCGTTGAAGAGGGGGCGGTGGGAGATACGCAGTATTTT	CSVEEGAVGDTQYF
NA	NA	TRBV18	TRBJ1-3	TGTGCCAGCTCACCACCCATCGGACGGGTTAGCTCTGGAAACACCATATATTTT	CASSPPIGRVSSGNTIYF
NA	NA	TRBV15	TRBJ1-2	TGTGCCACCAGCTCCCGAAGGACGGTCAACTATGGCTACACCTTC	CATSSRRTVNYGYTF
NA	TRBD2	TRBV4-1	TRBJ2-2	TGCGCCAGCAGACACGGGACTAGCGGAAACACCGGGGAGCTGTTTTTT	CASRHGTSGNTGELFF
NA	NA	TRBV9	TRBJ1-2	TGTGCCAGCAGCGCGGGGGTGGGCGATGGCTACACCTTC	CASSAGVGDGYTF
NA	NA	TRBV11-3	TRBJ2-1	TGTGCCAGCAGCCCTGGGAGGGGGCGCGATGAGCAGTTCTTC	CASSPGRGRDEQFF
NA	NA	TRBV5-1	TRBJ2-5	TGCGCCAGCAGCTTCAGCGTCGGAGAGACCCAGTACTTC	CASSFSVGETQYF
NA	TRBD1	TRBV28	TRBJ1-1	TGTGCCAGCAGTCGACAGGGCCTGAACACTGAAGCTTTCTTT	CASSRQGLNTEAFF
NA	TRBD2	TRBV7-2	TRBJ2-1	TGTGCCAGCAGCTTACACTCTAGCGGGAGTTGGTATGAGCAGTTCTTC	CASSLHSSGSWYEQFF
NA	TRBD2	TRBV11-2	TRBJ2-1	TGTGCCAGCAGCCCGGGACTAGCGGGAGTCTATGAGCAGTTCTTC	CASSPGLAGVYEQFF
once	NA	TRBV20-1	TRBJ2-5	TGCAGTGCTGGGAAAGAGACCCAGTACTTC	CSAGKETQYF
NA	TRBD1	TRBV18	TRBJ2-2	TGTGCCAGCTCACCGGGACAGCCTATCACCGGGGAGCTGTTTTTT	CASSPGQPITGELFF
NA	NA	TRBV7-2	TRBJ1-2	TGTGCCAGCAGCTTTGATCCCGTGGACGGCTACACCTTC	CASSFDPVDGYTF
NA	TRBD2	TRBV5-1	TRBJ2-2	TGCGCCAGCAGGTTGACTAGCGGGGTTAACACCGGGGAGCTGTTTTTT	CASRLTSGVNTGELFF
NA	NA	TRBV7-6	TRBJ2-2	TGTGCCAGCAGCTTAGTGTCAGGGATCGGGGAGCTGTTTTTT	CASSLVSGIGELFF
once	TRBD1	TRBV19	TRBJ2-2	TGTGCCAGTGTTGGACCGGGACAGAAACTTACCGGGGAGCTGTTTTTT	CASVGPGQKLTGELFF
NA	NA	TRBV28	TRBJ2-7	TGTGCCAGCAGTTTACCCGGCCTGGGGGAGCAGTACTTC	CASSLPGLGEQYF
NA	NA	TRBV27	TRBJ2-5	TGTGCCAGCAGTTCCCCCAGCGGACAAGAGACCCAGTACTTC	CASSSPSGQETQYF